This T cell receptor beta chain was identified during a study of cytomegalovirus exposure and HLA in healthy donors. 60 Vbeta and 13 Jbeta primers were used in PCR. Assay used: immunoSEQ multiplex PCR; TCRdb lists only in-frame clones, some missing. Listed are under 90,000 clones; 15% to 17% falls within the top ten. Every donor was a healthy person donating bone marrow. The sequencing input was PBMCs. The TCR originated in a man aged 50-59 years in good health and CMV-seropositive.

The CDR3 DNA sequence: TGTGCCAGTAGTATTCTAGCGGGAGGTCGGACAGATACGCAGTATTTT. Amino acid sequence: CASSILAGGRTDTQYF. The chain employs TRBV19 and TRBJ2-3; 11 bases match TRBD2. V was pared by 3 bases and J by 3 bases, with 5 bases of the junction left unmatched. Germline-derived CDR1 and CDR2 are LNHDA and SQIVND (reference sequence). The CDR3 has 16 amino acids. The full variable domain, with the rest looked up from reference TRBV19 and TRBJ2-3, is DGGITQSPKYLFRKEGQNVTLSCEQNLNHDAMYWYRQDPGQGLRLIYYSQIVNDFQKGDIAEGYSVSREKKESFPLTVTSAQKNPTAFYLCASSILAGGRTDTQYFGPGTRLTVL.